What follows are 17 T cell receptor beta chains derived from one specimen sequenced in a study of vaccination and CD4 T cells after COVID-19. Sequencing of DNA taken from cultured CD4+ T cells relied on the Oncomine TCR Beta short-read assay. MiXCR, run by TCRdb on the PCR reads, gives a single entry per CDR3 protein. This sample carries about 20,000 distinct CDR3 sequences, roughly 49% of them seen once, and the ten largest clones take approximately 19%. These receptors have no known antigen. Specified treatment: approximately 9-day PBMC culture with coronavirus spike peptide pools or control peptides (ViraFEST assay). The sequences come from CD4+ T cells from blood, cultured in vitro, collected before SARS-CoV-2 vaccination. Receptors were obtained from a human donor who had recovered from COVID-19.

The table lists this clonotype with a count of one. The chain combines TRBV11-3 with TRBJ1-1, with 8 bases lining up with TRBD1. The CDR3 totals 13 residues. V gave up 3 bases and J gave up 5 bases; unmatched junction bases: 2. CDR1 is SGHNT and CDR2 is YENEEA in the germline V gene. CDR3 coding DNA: TGTGCCAGCAGCTTGGACAGGGTTACTGAAGCTTTCTTT. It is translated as CASSLDRVTEAFF.

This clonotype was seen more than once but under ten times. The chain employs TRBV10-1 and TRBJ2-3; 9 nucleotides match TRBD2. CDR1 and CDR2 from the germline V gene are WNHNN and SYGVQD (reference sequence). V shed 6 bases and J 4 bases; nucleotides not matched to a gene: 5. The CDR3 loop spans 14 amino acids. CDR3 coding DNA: TGCGCCAGCAGCCGTAGCGGGAGCGCAGATACGCAGTATTTT. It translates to CASSRSGSADTQYF.

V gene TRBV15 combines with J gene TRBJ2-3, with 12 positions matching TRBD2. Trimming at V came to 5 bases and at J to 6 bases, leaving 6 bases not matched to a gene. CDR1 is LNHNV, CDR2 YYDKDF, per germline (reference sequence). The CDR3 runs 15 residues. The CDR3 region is CATSPRTSGRDTQYF. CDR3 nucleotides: TGTGCCACCAGCCCCCGAACTAGCGGGAGGGATACGCAGTATTTT.

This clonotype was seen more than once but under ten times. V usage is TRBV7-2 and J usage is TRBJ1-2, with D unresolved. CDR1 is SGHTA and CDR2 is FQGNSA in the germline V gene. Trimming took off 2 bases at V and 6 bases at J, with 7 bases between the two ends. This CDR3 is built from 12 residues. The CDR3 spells CASSLTLNGYTF. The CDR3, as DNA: TGTGCCAGCAGCTTAACCCTCAATGGCTACACCTTC.

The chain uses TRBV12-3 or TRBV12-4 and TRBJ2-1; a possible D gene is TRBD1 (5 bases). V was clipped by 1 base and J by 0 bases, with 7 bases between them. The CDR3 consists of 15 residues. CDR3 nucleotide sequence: TGTGCCAGCAGTTTAGGGGGCGACTCCTACAATGAGCAGTTCTTC. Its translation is CASSLGGDSYNEQFF.

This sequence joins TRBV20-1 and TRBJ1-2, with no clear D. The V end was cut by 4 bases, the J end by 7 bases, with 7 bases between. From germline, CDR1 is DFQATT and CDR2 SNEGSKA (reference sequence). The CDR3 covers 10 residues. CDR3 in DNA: TGCAGTGCTATGGGAACTGGCTACACCTTC. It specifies CSAMGTGYTF.

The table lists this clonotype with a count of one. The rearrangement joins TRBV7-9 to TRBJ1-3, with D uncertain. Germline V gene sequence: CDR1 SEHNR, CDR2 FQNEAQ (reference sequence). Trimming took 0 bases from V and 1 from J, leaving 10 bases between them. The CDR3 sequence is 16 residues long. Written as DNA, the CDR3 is TGTGCCAGCAGCTTAGCTGAGCCTATTTCTGGAAACACCATATATTTT. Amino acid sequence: CASSLAEPISGNTIYF.

Written as DNA, the CDR3 is TGTGCCAGCAGTTTATCGGGAACACCATCCAGGGGCTACACCTTC. Protein sequence: CASSLSGTPSRGYTF. J is TRBJ1-2 and V is TRBV27, with unresolved D. Germline loops: CDR1 MNHEY, CDR2 SMNVEV (reference sequence). The CDR3 runs to 15 residues. V gave up 0 bases and J gave up 8 bases, with 16 bases separating them.

The CDR3 loop reads CSARDHYEAFF. The CDR3 coding sequence is TGCAGTGCTAGAGACCATTATGAAGCTTTCTTT. This rearrangement joins TRBV20-1 to TRBJ1-1; the D is unclear. The germline CDR1 and CDR2 sequences are DFQATT and SNEGSKA (reference sequence). The CDR3 contains 11 residues. Trimming stripped 0 bases from V and 7 bases from J, with 6 bases between.

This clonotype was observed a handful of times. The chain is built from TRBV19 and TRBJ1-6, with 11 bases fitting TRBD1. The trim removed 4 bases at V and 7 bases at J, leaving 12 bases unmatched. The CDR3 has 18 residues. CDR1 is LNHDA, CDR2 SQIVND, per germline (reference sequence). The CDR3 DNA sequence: TGTGCCAGTAGTACGATGAGAGGGACAGGGGGGATGAATTCACCCCTCCACTTT. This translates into CASSTMRGTGGMNSPLHF.

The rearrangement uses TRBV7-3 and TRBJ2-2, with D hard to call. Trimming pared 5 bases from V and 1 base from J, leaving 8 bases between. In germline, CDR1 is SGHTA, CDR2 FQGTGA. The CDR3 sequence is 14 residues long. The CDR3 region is CASSATGNTGELFF. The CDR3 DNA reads TGTGCCAGCAGCGCGACTGGGAACACCGGGGAGCTGTTTTTT.

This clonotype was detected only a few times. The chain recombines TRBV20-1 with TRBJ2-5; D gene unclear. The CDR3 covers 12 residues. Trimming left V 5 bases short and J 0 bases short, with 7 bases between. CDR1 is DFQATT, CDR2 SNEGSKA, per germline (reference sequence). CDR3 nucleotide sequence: TGCAGTGCTGGGCCGTACCAAGAGACCCAGTACTTC. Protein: CSAGPYQETQYF.

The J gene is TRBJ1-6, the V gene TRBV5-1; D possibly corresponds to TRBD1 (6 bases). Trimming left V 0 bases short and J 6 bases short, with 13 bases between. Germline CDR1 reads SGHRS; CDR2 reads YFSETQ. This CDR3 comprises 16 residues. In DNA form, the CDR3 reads TGCGCCAGCAGCTTGGGACAGGAGTTCTCTAATTCACCCCTCCACTTT. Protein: CASSLGQEFSNSPLHF. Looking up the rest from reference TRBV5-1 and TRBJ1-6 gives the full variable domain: KAGVTQTPRYLIKTRGQQVTLSCSPISGHRSVSWYQQTPGQGLQFLFEYFSETQRNKGNFPGRFSGRQFSNSRSEMNVSTLELGDSALYLCASSLGQEFSNSPLHFGNGTRLTVT.

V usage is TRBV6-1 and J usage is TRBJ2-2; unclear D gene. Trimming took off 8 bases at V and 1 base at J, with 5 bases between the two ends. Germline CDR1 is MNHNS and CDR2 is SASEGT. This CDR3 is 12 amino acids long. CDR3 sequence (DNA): TGTGCCAGCTACGAGAACACCGGGGAGCTGTTTTTT. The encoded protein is CASYENTGELFF.

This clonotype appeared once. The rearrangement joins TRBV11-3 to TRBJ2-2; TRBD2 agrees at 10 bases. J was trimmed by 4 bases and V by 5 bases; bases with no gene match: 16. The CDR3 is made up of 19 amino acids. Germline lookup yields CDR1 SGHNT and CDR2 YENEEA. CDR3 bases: TGTGCCAGCAGCCCCCCCCGCATAGCGGGGGGAGGGGGCACCGGGGAGCTGTTTTTT. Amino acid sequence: CASSPPRIAGGGGTGELFF.

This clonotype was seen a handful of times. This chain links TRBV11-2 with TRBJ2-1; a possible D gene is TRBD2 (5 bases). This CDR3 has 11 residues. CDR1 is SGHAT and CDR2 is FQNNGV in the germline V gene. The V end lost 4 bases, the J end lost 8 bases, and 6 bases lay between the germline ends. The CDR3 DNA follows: TGTGCCAGCAGCTCCGGGGATGAGCAGTTCTTC. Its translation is CASSSGDEQFF.

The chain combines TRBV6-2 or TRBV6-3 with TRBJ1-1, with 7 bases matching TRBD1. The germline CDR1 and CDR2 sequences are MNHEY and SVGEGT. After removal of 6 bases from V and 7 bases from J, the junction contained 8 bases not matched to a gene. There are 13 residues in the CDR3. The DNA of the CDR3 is TGTGCCAGCAGCTCCTGGACAGGCTATGAAGCTTTCTTT. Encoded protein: CASSSWTGYEAFF.